The following is a TCR beta chain sequence with its context. CDR1 is SQVTM and CDR2 is ANQGSEA in the germline V gene. CDR3 length: 15 amino acids. Trimming pared 7 bases from V and 0 bases from J, leaving 19 bases between. This record belongs to a study of blood T cell repertoires in COVID-19. Here immunoSEQ multiplex PCR was the method, and the copy in TCRdb shows in-frame clones only, minus some. This table holds fewer than 95,000 clones, about 91% found once. Sequenced input: peripheral blood. This chain connects TRBV29-1 to TRBJ2-7; D is perhaps TRBD1 (6 bases). The sequence was collected from a man in his sixties with acute or convalescent COVID-19. The CDR3 here is CSATNRDTHSYEQYF. CDR3 DNA sequence: TGCAGCGCGACTAACCGGGACACCCACTCCTACGAGCAGTACTTC.